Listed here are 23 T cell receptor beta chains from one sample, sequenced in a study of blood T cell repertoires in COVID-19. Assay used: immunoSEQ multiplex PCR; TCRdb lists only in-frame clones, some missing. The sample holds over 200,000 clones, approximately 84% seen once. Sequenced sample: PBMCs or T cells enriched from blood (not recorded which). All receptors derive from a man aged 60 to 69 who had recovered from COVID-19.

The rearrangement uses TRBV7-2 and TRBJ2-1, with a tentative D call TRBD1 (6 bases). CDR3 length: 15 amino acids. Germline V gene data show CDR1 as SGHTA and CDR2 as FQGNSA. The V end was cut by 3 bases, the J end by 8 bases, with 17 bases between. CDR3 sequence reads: CASSFQGPGSDEQFF. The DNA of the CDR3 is TGTGCCAGCAGCTTTCAGGGGCCCGGTTCCGATGAGCAGTTCTTC.

This CDR3 is CASSNIGTSGGSGELFF. The CDR3 nucleotides are TGTGCCAGCAGCAACATTGGGACTAGCGGGGGTTCCGGGGAGCTGTTTTTT. The chain recombines TRBV6-2 or TRBV6-3 with TRBJ2-2; TRBD2 matches 14 bases. V trimming: 6 bases; J trimming: 6 bases; junction bases outside the gene matches: 9. Germline V lookup: CDR1 MNHEY, CDR2 SVGEGT. The CDR3 has 17 amino acids.

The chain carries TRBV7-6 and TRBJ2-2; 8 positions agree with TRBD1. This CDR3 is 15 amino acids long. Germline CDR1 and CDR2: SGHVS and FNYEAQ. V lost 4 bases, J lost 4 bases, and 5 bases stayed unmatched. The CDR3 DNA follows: TGTGCCAGCAGCTCCGGACAGGGCCGCACCGGGGAGCTGTTTTTT. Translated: CASSSGQGRTGELFF.

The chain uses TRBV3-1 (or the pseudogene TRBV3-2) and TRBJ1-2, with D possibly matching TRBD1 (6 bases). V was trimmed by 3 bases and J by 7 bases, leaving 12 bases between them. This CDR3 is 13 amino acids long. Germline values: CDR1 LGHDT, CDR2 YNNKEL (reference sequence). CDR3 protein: CASSQTEGGGYTF. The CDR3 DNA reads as TGTGCCAGCAGCCAGACCGAAGGGGGTGGCTACACCTTC.

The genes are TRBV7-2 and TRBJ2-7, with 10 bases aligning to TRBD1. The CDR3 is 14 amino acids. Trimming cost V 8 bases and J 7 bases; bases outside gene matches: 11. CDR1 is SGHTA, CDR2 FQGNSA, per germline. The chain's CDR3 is CASATGTGALEQYF. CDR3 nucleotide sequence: TGTGCCAGCGCGACCGGGACAGGGGCACTGGAGCAGTACTTC.

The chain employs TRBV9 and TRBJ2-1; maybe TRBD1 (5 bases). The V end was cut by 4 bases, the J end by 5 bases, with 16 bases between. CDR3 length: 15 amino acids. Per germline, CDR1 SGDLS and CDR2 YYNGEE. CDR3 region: CASSPRAAKDNEQFF. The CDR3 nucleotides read TGTGCCAGCAGCCCCAGGGCGGCTAAGGACAATGAGCAGTTCTTC.

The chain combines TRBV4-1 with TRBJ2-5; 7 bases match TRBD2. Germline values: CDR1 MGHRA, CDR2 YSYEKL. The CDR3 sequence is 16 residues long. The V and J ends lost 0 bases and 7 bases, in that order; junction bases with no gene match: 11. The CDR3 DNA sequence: TGCGCCAGCAGCCAAGACGTCGCGGGAGTAGTCGGGACCCAGTACTTC. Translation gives CASSQDVAGVVGTQYF.

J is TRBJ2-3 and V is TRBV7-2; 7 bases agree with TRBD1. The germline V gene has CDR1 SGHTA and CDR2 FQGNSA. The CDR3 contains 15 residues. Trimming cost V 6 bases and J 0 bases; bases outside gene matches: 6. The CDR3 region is CASSHDRASTDTQYF. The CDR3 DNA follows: TGTGCCAGCAGTCACGACAGGGCTAGCACAGATACGCAGTATTTT.

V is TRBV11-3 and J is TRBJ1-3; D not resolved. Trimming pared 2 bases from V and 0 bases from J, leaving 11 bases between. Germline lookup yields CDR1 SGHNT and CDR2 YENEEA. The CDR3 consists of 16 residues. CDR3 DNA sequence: TGTGCCAGCAGCTTAACACCAGGCCGCTCTGGAAACACCATATATTTT. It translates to CASSLTPGRSGNTIYF.

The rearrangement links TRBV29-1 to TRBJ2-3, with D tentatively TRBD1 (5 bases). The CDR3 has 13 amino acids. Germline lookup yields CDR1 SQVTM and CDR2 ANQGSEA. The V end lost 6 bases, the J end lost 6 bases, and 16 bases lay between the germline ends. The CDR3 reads CSVGPIVGDTQYF. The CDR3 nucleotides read TGCAGCGTGGGGCCAATCGTCGGGGATACGCAGTATTTT.

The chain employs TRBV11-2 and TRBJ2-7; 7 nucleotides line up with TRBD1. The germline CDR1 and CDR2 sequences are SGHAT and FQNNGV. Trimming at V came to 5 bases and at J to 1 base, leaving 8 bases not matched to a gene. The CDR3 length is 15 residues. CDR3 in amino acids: CASSPLGQASYEQYF. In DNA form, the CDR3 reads TGTGCCAGCAGCCCCCTAGGACAGGCTTCCTACGAGCAGTACTTC.

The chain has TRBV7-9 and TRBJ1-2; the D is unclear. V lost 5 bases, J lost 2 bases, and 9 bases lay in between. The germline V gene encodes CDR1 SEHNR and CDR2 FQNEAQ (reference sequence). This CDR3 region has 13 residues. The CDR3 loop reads CASSQDGNYGYTF. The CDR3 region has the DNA TGTGCCAGCAGCCAAGACGGGAACTATGGCTACACCTTC.

The CDR3 spells CSVNGLAGQSYEQYF. As DNA, the CDR3 is TGCAGCGTTAACGGACTAGCGGGGCAATCCTACGAGCAGTACTTC. The chain has TRBV29-1 and TRBJ2-7; 12 bases map to TRBD2. Germline V CDR1 and CDR2: SQVTM, ANQGSEA. Germline trimming cut 5 bases from V and 1 base from J; bases unmatched to any gene: 6. The CDR3 consists of 15 residues.

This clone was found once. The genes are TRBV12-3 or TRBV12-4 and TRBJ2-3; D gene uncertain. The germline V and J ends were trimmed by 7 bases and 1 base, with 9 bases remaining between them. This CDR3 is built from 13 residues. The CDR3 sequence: CASTPPGTDTQYF. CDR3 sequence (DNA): TGTGCCAGCACCCCCCCGGGCACAGATACGCAGTATTTT.

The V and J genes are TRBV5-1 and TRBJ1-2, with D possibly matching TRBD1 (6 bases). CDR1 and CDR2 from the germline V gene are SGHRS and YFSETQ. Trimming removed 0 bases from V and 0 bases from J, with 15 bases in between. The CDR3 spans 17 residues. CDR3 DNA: TGCGCCAGCAGCTTGGCCCCACTGACAGGCACTAACTATGGCTACACCTTC. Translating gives CASSLAPLTGTNYGYTF.

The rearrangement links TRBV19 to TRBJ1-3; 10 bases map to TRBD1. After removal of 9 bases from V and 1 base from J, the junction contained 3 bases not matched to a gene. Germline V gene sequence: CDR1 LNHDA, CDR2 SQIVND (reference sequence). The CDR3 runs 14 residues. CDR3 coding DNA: TGTGCCAGCAGACAGGGGGCTTCTGGAAACACCATATATTTT. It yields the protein CASRQGASGNTIYF.

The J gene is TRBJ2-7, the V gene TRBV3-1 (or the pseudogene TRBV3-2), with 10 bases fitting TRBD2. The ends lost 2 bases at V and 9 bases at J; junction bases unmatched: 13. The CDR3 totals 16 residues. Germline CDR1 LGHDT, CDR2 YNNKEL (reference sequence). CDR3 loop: CASSQSVGLAGAWQYF. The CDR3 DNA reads TGTGCCAGCAGCCAAAGTGTGGGTCTAGCGGGGGCCTGGCAGTACTTC.

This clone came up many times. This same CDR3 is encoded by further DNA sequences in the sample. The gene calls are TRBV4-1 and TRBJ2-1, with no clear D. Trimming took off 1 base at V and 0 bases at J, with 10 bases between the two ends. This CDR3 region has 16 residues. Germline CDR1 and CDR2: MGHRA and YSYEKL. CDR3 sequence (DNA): TGCGCCAGCAGCCAAGTTAACATTCTCTCCTACAATGAGCAGTTCTTC. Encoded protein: CASSQVNILSYNEQFF.

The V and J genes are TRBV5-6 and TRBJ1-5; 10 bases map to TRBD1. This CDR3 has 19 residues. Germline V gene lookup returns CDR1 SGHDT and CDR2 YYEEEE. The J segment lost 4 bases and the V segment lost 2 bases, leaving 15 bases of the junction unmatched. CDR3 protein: CASSLATGTGEQLNQPQHF. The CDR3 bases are TGTGCCAGCAGCTTAGCTACCGGGACAGGGGAACAGCTTAATCAGCCCCAGCATTTT.

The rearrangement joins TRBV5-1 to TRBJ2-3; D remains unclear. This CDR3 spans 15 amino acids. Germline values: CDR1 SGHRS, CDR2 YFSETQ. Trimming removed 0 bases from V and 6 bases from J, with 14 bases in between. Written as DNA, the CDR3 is TGCGCCAGCAGCTTGGGAGGTCCCCAGTCGGATACGCAGTATTTT. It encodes CASSLGGPQSDTQYF.

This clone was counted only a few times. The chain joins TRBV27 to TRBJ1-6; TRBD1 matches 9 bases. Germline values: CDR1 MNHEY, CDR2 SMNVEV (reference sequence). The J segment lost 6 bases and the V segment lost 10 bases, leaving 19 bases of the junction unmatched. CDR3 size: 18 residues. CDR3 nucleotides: TGTGCCACCAGAGGGGGGGACAGGGTCGGGTGGGGTAATTCACCCCTCCACTTT. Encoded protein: CATRGGDRVGWGNSPLHF.

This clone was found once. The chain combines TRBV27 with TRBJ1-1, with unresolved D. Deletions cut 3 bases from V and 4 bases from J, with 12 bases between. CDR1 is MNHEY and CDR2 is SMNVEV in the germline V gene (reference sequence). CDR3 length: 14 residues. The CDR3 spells CASSFGHLSTEAFF. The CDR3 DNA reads TGTGCCAGCAGTTTTGGGCACCTTAGCACTGAAGCTTTCTTT.

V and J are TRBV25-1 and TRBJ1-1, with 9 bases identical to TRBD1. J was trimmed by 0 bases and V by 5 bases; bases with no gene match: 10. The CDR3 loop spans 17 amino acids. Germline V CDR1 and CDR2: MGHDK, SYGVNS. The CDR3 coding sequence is TGTGCCAGCAGTTCCTGGACAGGGGCGGATATGAACACTGAAGCTTTCTTT. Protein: CASSSWTGADMNTEAFF.